This T cell receptor (beta chain) was profiled in a study of PD-L1 blockade in urothelial cancer. About the study: Analyzed time points were 3 weeks (second dose) and 6 weeks after therapy began.

Data came from immunoSEQ multiplex PCR; TCRdb stores just in-frame clones and leaves some out. The table includes 40,000 to 55,000 clones, approximately 86% detected once. Time point: peripheral blood 6 weeks after treatment start. This CDR3 has 15 amino acids. Germline values: CDR1 LGHNA, CDR2 YNFKEQ. V lost 1 base, J lost 3 bases, and 5 bases stayed unmatched. The rearrangement links TRBV4-2 to TRBJ2-5; TRBD1 matches at 7 bases. The sample in question was PBMCs, obtained around atezolizumab (anti-PD-L1) treatment. This clonotype originated in a man aged 60 to 69 with urothelial cancer. The CDR3 here is CASSQATGIEETQYF. The CDR3 bases are TGTGCCAGCAGCCAAGCGACAGGGATCGAAGAGACCCAGTACTTC.